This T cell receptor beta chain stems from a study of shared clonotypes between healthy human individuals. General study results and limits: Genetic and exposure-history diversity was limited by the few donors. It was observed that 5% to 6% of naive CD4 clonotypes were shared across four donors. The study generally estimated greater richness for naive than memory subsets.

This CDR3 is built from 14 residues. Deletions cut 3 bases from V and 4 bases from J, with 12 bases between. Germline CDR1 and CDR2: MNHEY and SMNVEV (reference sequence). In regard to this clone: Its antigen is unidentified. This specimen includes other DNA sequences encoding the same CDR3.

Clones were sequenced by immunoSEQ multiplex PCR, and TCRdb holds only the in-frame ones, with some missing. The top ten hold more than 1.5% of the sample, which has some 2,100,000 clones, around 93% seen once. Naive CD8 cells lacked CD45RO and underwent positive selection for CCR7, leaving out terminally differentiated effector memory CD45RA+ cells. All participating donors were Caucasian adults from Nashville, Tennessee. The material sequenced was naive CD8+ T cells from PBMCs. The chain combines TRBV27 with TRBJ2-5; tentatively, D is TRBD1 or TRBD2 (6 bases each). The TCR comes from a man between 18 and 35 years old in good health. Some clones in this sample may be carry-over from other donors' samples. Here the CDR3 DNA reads TGTGCCAGCAGTTTTGGGGGGCGCGGAGAGACCCAGTACTTC. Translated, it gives CASSFGGRGETQYF.